These T cell receptor beta chains were read from a single sample in a study of beta chain features in type 1 diabetes. Data came from immunoSEQ multiplex PCR; TCRdb stores just in-frame clones and leaves some out. This table has some 300,000 clones, 8% appearing once. Specimen: central memory CD4+ T cells from blood. Every receptor here comes from a woman younger than 35 in good health. The CDR3 runs from the conserved cysteine through the conserved F or W. D genes are given only for firm matches. Clone sizes are given selectively: once, few, many, or a class where the clone is expanded.

size: few
V: TRBV14
D: -
J: TRBJ2-7
DNA: TGTGCCAGCAGCAAGATGGGAGGCCCCTCCTACGAGCAGTACTTC
CDR3: CASSKMGGPSYEQYF

size: few
V: TRBV4-1
D: -
J: TRBJ1-1
DNA: TGCGCCAGCAGCCAAGAAGGGCTCGTGGACACTGAAGCTTTCTTT
CDR3: CASSQEGLVDTEAFF

size: few
V: TRBV5-8
D: -
J: TRBJ2-1
DNA: TGTGCCAGCAGCTTAGGCAGCCCGAGCCACAATGAGCAGTTCTTC
CDR3: CASSLGSPSHNEQFF

size: many
V: TRBV6-1
D: TRBD2
J: TRBJ2-5
DNA: TGTGCCAGCAGTGCCGGGACTAGCTTGTGGGAGACCCAGTACTTC
CDR3: CASSAGTSLWETQYF

size: few
V: TRBV28
D: -
J: TRBJ1-2
DNA: TGTGCCAGCGGGACACGAATCTATGGCTACACCTTC
CDR3: CASGTRIYGYTF

size: -
V: TRBV4-1
D: -
J: TRBJ2-2
DNA: TGCGCCAGCAGCCAAGAACGTCTGACTAGCACCGGGGAGCTGTTTTTT
CDR3: CASSQERLTSTGELFF

size: -
V: TRBV2
D: -
J: TRBJ2-3
DNA: TGTGCCAGCAGCCGACAGCCTAGCACAGATACGCAGTATTTT
CDR3: CASSRQPSTDTQYF

size: few
V: TRBV9
D: -
J: TRBJ1-2
DNA: TGTGCCAGCAGTTTTGGACAGAATGGCTACACCTTC
CDR3: CASSFGQNGYTF

size: -
V: TRBV7-2
D: -
J: TRBJ1-1
DNA: TGTGCCAGCAGCTTGGAGGACAGATTGAACACTGAAGCTTTCTTT
CDR3: CASSLEDRLNTEAFF

size: -
V: TRBV4-1
D: -
J: TRBJ1-2
DNA: TGCGCCAGCAGCCAAGATAGAACAGTTTATGGCTACACCTTC
CDR3: CASSQDRTVYGYTF

size: few
V: TRBV4-1
D: TRBD1
J: TRBJ2-1
DNA: TGCGCCAGCAGCCCCAGGACAGGGGGCGGTTACAATGAGCAGTTCTTC
CDR3: CASSPRTGGGYNEQFF

size: -
V: TRBV11-3
D: -
J: TRBJ1-1
DNA: TGTGCCAGCAGCTTAGTCGGGTCCTCTGAAGCTTTCTTT
CDR3: CASSLVGSSEAFF

size: -
V: TRBV27
D: TRBD2
J: TRBJ2-1
DNA: TGTGCCAGCAGTTCCATCGTGGGGGGGGGTGATATGAATGAGCAGTTCTTC
CDR3: CASSSIVGGGDMNEQFF

size: many
V: TRBV7-2
D: TRBD1
J: TRBJ1-2
DNA: TGTGCCAGCAGCCCTGGACAGGGACGCTTTGGAGGCTACACCTTC
CDR3: CASSPGQGRFGGYTF

size: many
V: TRBV19
D: -
J: TRBJ2-7
DNA: TGTGCCAGTAGTCCGGGCCTGAGGGGCTACGAGCAGTACTTC
CDR3: CASSPGLRGYEQYF

size: few
V: TRBV5-4
D: TRBD1
J: TRBJ2-5
DNA: TGTGCCAGCAGCTCAGGGACAGACCGGATAGAAGGGACCCAGTACTTC
CDR3: CASSSGTDRIEGTQYF

size: few
V: TRBV7-9
D: -
J: TRBJ2-7
DNA: TGTGCCAGCAGCTTAGCTGGGGGGGCCGAGCAGTACTTC
CDR3: CASSLAGGAEQYF

size: few
V: TRBV2
D: -
J: TRBJ2-3
DNA: TGTGCCAGCAGTAGACAGGTCCCTGGGTATGATACGCAGTATTTT
CDR3: CASSRQVPGYDTQYF

size: -
V: TRBV21-1
D: -
J: TRBJ2-7
DNA: TGTGCCAGCAGCAAAGCGGGGACCGACTACGAGCAGTACTTC
CDR3: CASSKAGTDYEQYF

size: -
V: TRBV7-9
D: TRBD1
J: TRBJ2-7
DNA: TGTGCCAGCAGCCCACGGACAGGGGGCTCCTACGAGCAGTACTTC
CDR3: CASSPRTGGSYEQYF

size: -
V: TRBV7-2
D: -
J: TRBJ2-1
DNA: TGTGCCAGCAGCTTAGGGACAGCCCCTCGCTACAATGAGCAGTTCTTC
CDR3: CASSLGTAPRYNEQFF

size: -
V: TRBV6-5
D: -
J: TRBJ1-1
DNA: TGTGCCAGCAGCCACGGACCCTTTTCTGAAGCTTTCTTT
CDR3: CASSHGPFSEAFF

size: -
V: TRBV7-2
D: -
J: TRBJ2-5
DNA: TGTGCCAGCAGCCCCGTTCGGGGTGGTGAGACCCAGTACTTC
CDR3: CASSPVRGGETQYF

size: -
V: TRBV4-3
D: TRBD1
J: TRBJ1-1
DNA: TGCGCCAGCAGCCAAGCGAACAGGGGGGCTACTGAAGCTTTCTTT
CDR3: CASSQANRGATEAFF

size: -
V: TRBV27
D: TRBD2
J: TRBJ2-5
DNA: TGTGCCAGCAGTTCAGGGACTAGCGGGAGACCGGTTCAAGAGACCCAGTACTTC
CDR3: CASSSGTSGRPVQETQYF

size: many
V: TRBV5-4
D: -
J: TRBJ1-1
DNA: TGTGCAATACCGACAGGGAACACTGAAGCTTTCTTT
CDR3: CAIPTGNTEAFF

size: few
V: TRBV5-1
D: -
J: TRBJ2-3
DNA: TGCGCCAGCAGCTTGTCTAGCCGGACAGATACGCAGTATTTT
CDR3: CASSLSSRTDTQYF

size: -
V: TRBV19
D: TRBD1
J: TRBJ1-5
DNA: TGTGCCAGCGCGGACAGGGATAATCAGCCCCAGCATTTT
CDR3: CASADRDNQPQHF